Listed below are T cell receptor beta chains from one sample, sequenced in a study of OX40 agonist ivuxolimab in advanced cancers. Only in-frame clones appear in the TCRdb table, and some are missing; sequencing was by immunoSEQ multiplex PCR. The data show 70,000 to 95,000 clones, with about 91% seen just once and around 0.54% held by the top ten. The source material was CD4+ or CD8+ T cells sorted from blood, sampled in a trial of the OX40 agonist ivuxolimab. The receptors originated from an adult with an advanced solid tumor such as melanoma, head and neck, liver or kidney cancer. Both conserved end residues are part of each CDR3. D genes are given only for firm matches.

j_call,d_call,v_call,cdr3_aa,cdr3_nt
TRBJ1-1,.,TRBV25-1,CTTIGGPGNTEAFF,TGTACCACCATCGGGGGGCCTGGCAACACTGAAGCTTTCTTT
TRBJ1-2,.,TRBV6-6,CASSSPGLLYGYTF,TGTGCCAGCAGTTCACCGGGTCTTCTGTATGGCTACACCTTC
TRBJ2-7,TRBD2,TRBV25-1,CASSDMTSRDYEQYF,TGTGCCAGCAGTGACATGACTAGCAGAGACTACGAGCAGTACTTC
TRBJ2-7,.,TRBV5-6,CASSLVGGTGAYEQYF,TGTGCCAGCAGCTTGGTAGGTGGAACAGGAGCCTACGAGCAGTACTTC
TRBJ1-1,.,TRBV5-1,CASSAPWEGSTEAFF,TGCGCCAGCAGCGCCCCGTGGGAGGGGAGCACTGAAGCTTTCTTT
TRBJ2-7,TRBD1,TRBV19,CASSRGRGPYEQYF,TGTGCCAGTAGCCGTGGCAGGGGGCCCTACGAGCAGTACTTC
TRBJ2-2,.,TRBV6-1,CASVGYTGELFF,TGTGCCAGCGTCGGATACACCGGGGAGCTGTTTTTT
TRBJ2-7,.,TRBV15,CATSRDPTRYEQYF,TGTGCCACCAGCAGAGACCCGACCCGGTACGAGCAGTACTTC
TRBJ1-1,.,TRBV6-1,CASSDRTVNTEAFF,TGTGCCAGCAGTGATCGGACAGTTAACACTGAAGCTTTCTTT
TRBJ1-2,.,TRBV5-4,CASSFNGNYGYTF,TGTGCCAGCAGCTTTAATGGAAATTATGGCTACACCTTC
TRBJ2-5,TRBD1,TRBV11-2,CASSTGQGETQYF,TGTGCCAGCAGCACGGGACAGGGAGAGACCCAGTACTTC
TRBJ1-1,TRBD1,TRBV7-3,CASSTDRATEAFF,TGTGCCAGCAGCACCGACAGGGCCACTGAAGCTTTCTTT
TRBJ2-7,.,TRBV18,CASSPSPSLAYEQYF,TGTGCCAGCTCACCATCGCCTAGCCTGGCCTACGAGCAGTACTTC
TRBJ2-1,.,TRBV7-8,CASSLGWGRWNEQFF,TGTGCCAGCAGCTTAGGGTGGGGCAGGTGGAATGAGCAGTTCTTC